The 26 T cell receptor beta chains below all came from one sample that was sequenced in a study of CXCR3-negative and CXCR3-positive naive CD8 T cells. These receptors' antigens are unknown. The TRB cDNA libraries were prepared by 5' RACE with UMI labels. TCRdb reworked the 5' RACE reads into one entry per CDR3 protein, no DNA. The repertoire table contains around 95,000 distinct CDR3 sequences. Whole-study results and caveats: CXCR3-positive naive cells carried more hydrophobic TRB CDR3s than CXCR3-negative naive cells did.

Sequenced material: naive CXCR3+ CD8+ T cells from blood. Stated subset: CD45RO-CCR7+CD27+CD95- naive CD8+ T cells expressing CXCR3 (TNR3+). Receptors originate from a human donor in good health. Some clones in this sample may be carry-over from other donors' samples.

J is TRBJ2-1 and V is TRBV7-2; the TCRdb call, TRBD2, lacks DNA for checking. Germline V gene data show CDR1 as SGHTA and CDR2 as FQGNSA. This CDR3 has 16 residues. The CDR3 sequence: CASSLEGLAPYNEQFF. Looking up the rest from reference TRBV7-2 and TRBJ2-1 gives the full variable domain: GAGVSQSPSNKVTEKGKDVELRCDPISGHTALYWYRQSLGQGLEFLIYFQGNSAPDKSGLPSDRFSAERTGGSVSTLTIQRTQQEDSAVYLCASSLEGLAPYNEQFFGPGTRLTVL.

CDR3 loop: CASSPGTGVSGELFF. The rearrangement uses TRBV12-3 or TRBV12-4 and TRBJ2-2; the D call from TCRdb, TRBD1, cannot be confirmed without DNA. There are 15 residues in the CDR3.

V gene TRBV14 combines with J gene TRBJ2-3; the TCRdb D gene call, TRBD1, has no DNA to confirm it. Germline CDR1 and CDR2: SGHDN and FVKESK. This CDR3 comprises 14 residues. CDR3 protein: CASSQTSTGDTQYF. The full variable domain, completed using reference TRBV14 and TRBJ2-3, is EAGVTQFPSHSVIEKGQTVTLRCDPISGHDNLYWYRRVMGKEIKFLLHFVKESKQDESGMPNNRFLAERTGGTYSTLKVQPAELEDSGVYFCASSQTSTGDTQYFGPGTRLTVL.

The chain is built from TRBV9 and TRBJ2-7. Germline V CDR1 and CDR2: SGDLS, YYNGEE. The CDR3 sequence is 13 residues long. This CDR3 is CASSVAAGYEQYF.

The chain has TRBV4-1 and TRBJ2-7; TCRdb outputs TRBD2, but without DNA this stays unchecked. The CDR3 runs to 16 residues. Per the germline V gene, CDR1 is MGHRA and CDR2 is YSYEKL. The CDR3 sequence is CASSQEVSGVNYEQYF.

This chain joins TRBV27 and TRBJ2-7; TCRdb proposes TRBD2, but this gene call is untestable without DNA. CDR1 is MNHEY, CDR2 SMNVEV, per germline (reference sequence). The CDR3 length is 13 residues. CDR3: CASSFGPFDEQYF.

V gene TRBV6-5 combines with J gene TRBJ1-5. Germline values: CDR1 MNHEY, CDR2 SVGAGI. The CDR3 is 15 residues long. CDR3 amino acids: CASSYGGGSNQPQHF.

J is TRBJ2-7 and V is TRBV20-1; lacking DNA, the TRBD1 call made by TCRdb goes unchecked. CDR1 is DFQATT, CDR2 SNEGSKA, per germline (reference sequence). The CDR3 totals 15 residues. The CDR3 loop is CSAPGGSSFTYEQYF.

This rearrangement joins TRBV10-3 to TRBJ1-1. From germline, CDR1 is ENHRY and CDR2 SYGVKD. The CDR3 contains 18 residues. The CDR3 here is CAISESTTRTKGNTEAFF.

The genes are TRBV7-9 and TRBJ2-1; the D call of TRBD2 rests on TCRdb alone, since no DNA is present to check it. CDR1 and CDR2 from the germline V gene are SEHNR and FQNEAQ (reference sequence). This CDR3 spans 16 amino acids. The CDR3 sequence: CASSLVTSGIYNEQFF. Full variable domain (missing parts from reference TRBV7-9 and TRBJ2-1): DTGVSQNPRHKITKRGQNVTFRCDPISEHNRLYWYRQTLGQGPEFLTYFQNEAQLEKSRLLSDRFSAERPKGSFSTLEIQRTEQGDSAMYLCASSLVTSGIYNEQFFGPGTRLTVL.

V and J are TRBV7-9 and TRBJ1-2; with no DNA, the TCRdb D assignment of TRBD1 cannot be verified. CDR1 and CDR2 (germline): SEHNR, FQNEAQ (reference sequence). CDR3 length: 16 amino acids. The chain's CDR3 is CASSLDRATGAYGYTF.

The chain recombines TRBV20-1 with TRBJ1-2; TCRdb indicates TRBD1, and absent DNA this call remains unverified. This CDR3 is 18 amino acids long. Looked up from germline, CDR1 is DFQATT and CDR2 is SNEGSKA (reference sequence). The CDR3 is CSAFGTATDRDGDYGYTF.

The chain uses TRBV7-6 and TRBJ2-7. This CDR3 region has 15 residues. The germline V gene encodes CDR1 SGHVS and CDR2 FNYEAQ. CDR3 region: CASSLGVSASYEQYF.

The gene calls are TRBV7-8 and TRBJ1-5. The germline CDR1 and CDR2 sequences are SGHVS and FQNEAQ. CDR3 length: 13 residues. CDR3 amino acids: CASSSRSDQPQHF.

This chain links TRBV11-2 with TRBJ1-6. CDR1 SGHAT and CDR2 FQNNGV come from the germline V gene. The CDR3 has 13 amino acids. This CDR3 is CASSWILGSPLHF.

V usage is TRBV14 and J usage is TRBJ1-2. The length of the CDR3 is 15 residues. Per germline, CDR1 SGHDN and CDR2 FVKESK. CDR3 loop: CASSHLSGFAYGYTF.

V gene TRBV29-1 combines with J gene TRBJ2-7; the TCRdb call, TRBD2, lacks DNA for checking. Germline V gene lookup returns CDR1 SQVTM and CDR2 ANQGSEA. The CDR3 runs to 17 residues. CDR3 protein: CSVGWPPGGGGSYEQYF.

This sequence joins TRBV5-1 and TRBJ2-1. The CDR3 length is 12 residues. Germline-derived CDR1 and CDR2 are SGHRS and YFSETQ. CDR3 amino acids: CASSFSGDEQFF. The full variable domain, rest sourced from reference TRBV5-1 and TRBJ2-1, is KAGVTQTPRYLIKTRGQQVTLSCSPISGHRSVSWYQQTPGQGLQFLFEYFSETQRNKGNFPGRFSGRQFSNSRSEMNVSTLELGDSALYLCASSFSGDEQFFGPGTRLTVL.

The chain is built from TRBV4-3 and TRBJ1-2; TCRdb selects TRBD1, and the lack of DNA leaves this call unchecked. Germline CDR1 LGHNA, CDR2 YSLEER. This CDR3 contains 17 residues. The chain's CDR3 is CASSRGISGQSNYGYTF.

The V gene is TRBV5-5, the J gene TRBJ2-7; TCRdb's D gene call, TRBD2, goes unchecked for lack of DNA. The CDR3 consists of 14 residues. The V gene's germline CDR1 is SGHKS and CDR2 YYEKEE (reference sequence). CDR3 region: CASSLAGRKVEQYF.

V usage is TRBV11-2 and J usage is TRBJ2-2; the D gene TCRdb calls, TRBD1, cannot be checked with no DNA. CDR3 size: 16 residues. Germline V gene data show CDR1 as SGHAT and CDR2 as FQNNGV. The CDR3 here is CASTRGQLKNTGELFF. The full variable domain, completed using reference TRBV11-2 and TRBJ2-2, is EAGVAQSPRYKIIEKRQSVAFWCNPISGHATLYWYQQILGQGPKLLIQFQNNGVVDDSQLPKDRFSAERLKGVDSTLKIQPAKLEDSAVYLCASTRGQLKNTGELFFGEGSRLTVL.

V gene TRBV14 combines with J gene TRBJ2-7; TCRdb selects TRBD1, and the lack of DNA leaves this call unchecked. This CDR3 spans 16 amino acids. CDR1 is SGHDN and CDR2 is FVKESK in the germline V gene. The chain's CDR3 is CASSIHFGTGNYEQYF.

The chain recombines TRBV7-8 with TRBJ1-1; TCRdb's D gene call, TRBD1, goes unchecked for lack of DNA. The CDR3 extends over 17 amino acids. Germline assignment: CDR1 SGHVS and CDR2 FQNEAQ. CDR3 sequence reads: CASSLLAGGAMNTEAFF. Full variable domain (remainder filled in from reference TRBV7-8 and TRBJ1-1): GAGVSQSPRYKVAKRGQDVALRCDPISGHVSLFWYQQALGQGPEFLTYFQNEAQLDKSGLPSDRFFAERPEGSVSTLKIQRTQQEDSAVYLCASSLLAGGAMNTEAFFGQGTRLTVV.

The CDR3: CASSKARQGSQPQHF. V is TRBV21-1 and J is TRBJ1-5; TCRdb selects TRBD1, and the lack of DNA leaves this call unchecked. TRBV21-1 is an annotated pseudogene. This CDR3 is built from 15 residues.

The rearrangement joins TRBV29-1 to TRBJ2-3; TCRdb proposes TRBD2, but this gene call is untestable without DNA. This CDR3 region has 15 residues. Germline assignment: CDR1 SQVTM and CDR2 ANQGSEA. The CDR3 here is CSVEVARGYTVTQYF.

The chain is built from TRBV28 and TRBJ2-7; TCRdb designates TRBD1, a call that cannot be tested without DNA. Germline CDR1 is MDHEN and CDR2 is SYDVKM. The CDR3 is 16 residues long. The CDR3 sequence is CASSPPRSRGRYEQYF.